The 22 T cell receptor beta chains below were found in one sample sequenced in a study of shared clonotypes between healthy human individuals (dated by TCRdb to about 2020). Library preparation was by the immunoSEQ multiplex PCR assay. Held by TCRdb, this immuneACCESS table contains in-frame sequences only and omits some clones. Under half of the omission traces to an unresolved V gene where checked; the cause of the rest is unknown. The sample profile shows roughly 1,600,000 clones; about 98.5% of them were found once. Of the sample, about 0.34% falls within the top ten clones. The sequenced sample consisted of naive CD4+ T cells sorted from blood. The label giving this sample's cell subset or site can be read as: CD45RA+ positively selected. The receptor set was obtained from a man aged 30 to 45 in good health.

The chain has TRBV7-3 and TRBJ2-3; 7 nucleotides line up with TRBD2. In germline, CDR1 is SGHTA, CDR2 FQGTGA. The CDR3 length is 14 residues. The V and J ends lost 5 bases and 1 base, in that order; junction bases with no gene match: 3. The CDR3 is CASSLGLRTDTQYF. CDR3 nucleotide sequence: TGTGCCAGCAGCCTGGGACTACGCACAGATACGCAGTATTTT. The full variable domain, completed using reference TRBV7-3 and TRBJ2-3, is GAGVSQTPSNKVTEKGKYVELRCDPISGHTALYWYRQSLGQGPEFLIYFQGTGAADDSGLPNDRFFAVRPEGSVSTLKIQRTERGDSAVYLCASSLGLRTDTQYFGPGTRLTVL.

The V call is TRBV29-1, the J call TRBJ2-3; D is undetermined. The V and J ends lost 4 bases and 7 bases respectively, with 12 bases between them. The CDR3 totals 12 residues. Germline CDR1 and CDR2: SQVTM and ANQGSEA. The CDR3 region has the DNA TGCAGCGTTGGAGAAGGGCCTAATACGCAGTATTTT. It is translated as CSVGEGPNTQYF.

The V and J genes are TRBV6-4 and TRBJ2-3; the match to TRBD2 covers 12 bases. J lost 2 bases, V lost 5 bases, and 8 bases had no gene match. CDR1 and CDR2 (germline): MRHNA, SNTAGT. This CDR3 is 17 amino acids long. The CDR3, as DNA: TGTGCCAGCAGTCCTTCGACTAGCGGGGGAAACACAGATACGCAGTATTTT. Residues: CASSPSTSGGNTDTQYF.

This chain joins TRBV2 and TRBJ2-3, with 7 nucleotides matching TRBD2. Germline assignment: CDR1 SNHLY and CDR2 FYNNEI. The CDR3 spans 14 residues. Losses at the gene ends were 4 bases for V and 10 bases for J; bases not matched to a gene: 11. The CDR3 DNA follows: TGTGCCAGCAGTGCTAGCGGTGGCTCGGTAGCGCAGTATTTT. It codes for CASSASGGSVAQYF.

This chain connects TRBV7-6 to TRBJ2-1; D unresolved. Germline CDR1 reads SGHVS; CDR2 reads FNYEAQ. This CDR3 has 12 residues. V gave up 4 bases and J gave up 7 bases, with 8 bases separating them. The CDR3 sequence: CASSSTHNEQFF. In DNA, the CDR3 is TGTGCCAGCAGCTCGACTCATAATGAGCAGTTCTTC.

The chain uses TRBV7-8 and TRBJ2-1, with 12 positions matching TRBD1. The CDR3 is 15 amino acids. V lost 5 bases to trimming and J lost 7 bases; unmatched junction nucleotides: 6. The germline CDR1 and CDR2 sequences are SGHVS and FQNEAQ. In DNA, the CDR3 is TGTGCCAGCAGCGTCCGGGACAGGGGGCGTAATGAGCAGTTCTTC. It codes for CASSVRDRGRNEQFF.

The CDR3 here is CASSQDSQASGNTIYF. CDR3 coding DNA: TGCGCCAGCAGCCAAGATTCACAGGCCTCTGGAAACACCATATATTTT. This chain uses TRBV4-3 with TRBJ1-3; tentatively, D is TRBD1 (5 bases). Looked up from germline, CDR1 is LGHNA and CDR2 is YSLEER. Trimming stripped 0 bases from V and 0 bases from J, with 9 bases between. This CDR3 contains 16 residues.

The rearrangement uses TRBV28 and TRBJ1-5; unclear D gene. V was pared by 2 bases and J by 7 bases, with 15 bases between. This CDR3 is 15 amino acids long. CDR1 and CDR2 from the germline V gene are MDHEN and SYDVKM. CDR3 DNA: TGTGCCAGCAGTTTAACCCGCAATTTCGGCCAGCCCCAGCATTTT. The encoded protein is CASSLTRNFGQPQHF.

This chain joins TRBV11-3 and TRBJ2-3, with TRBD2 as a possible D gene (6 bases). The germline V gene has CDR1 SGHNT and CDR2 YENEEA. V dropped 5 bases and J dropped 1 base, with 13 bases sitting between them. This CDR3 is built from 15 residues. The CDR3 DNA follows: TGTGCCAGCAGCCTGGGTGGGAGGCGCACAGATACGCAGTATTTT. Translated, it gives CASSLGGRRTDTQYF.

This clone appeared once. This sequence joins TRBV18 and TRBJ2-7; 11 bases fit TRBD2. The CDR3 sequence is 16 residues long. Germline V gene sequence: CDR1 KGHSH, CDR2 LQKENI. Trimming at V came to 3 bases and at J to 3 bases, leaving 7 bases not matched to a gene. The CDR3 DNA is TGTGCCAGCTCACCTCTGAGACTAGCGGGAAACTACGAGCAGTACTTC. Its translation: CASSPLRLAGNYEQYF.

The genes are TRBV28 and TRBJ2-1; 11 bases map to TRBD2. The CDR3 loop spans 19 amino acids. CDR1 is MDHEN, CDR2 SYDVKM, per germline. With V trimmed by 6 bases and J by 6 bases, 19 bases remained unmatched. CDR3: CASSPTGSLAGALGNEQFF. The CDR3 DNA is TGTGCCAGCAGCCCGACAGGGTCACTAGCGGGAGCCCTGGGCAATGAGCAGTTCTTC.

The chain employs TRBV23-1 and TRBJ2-1; unclear D gene. TRBV23-1 is known as an ORF, though its function is uncertain. Trimming removed 2 bases at V and 2 bases at J, with 13 bases between. The CDR3 is 16 residues long. The CDR3 DNA is TGCGCCAGCAGTCAACCGAACCTCGAAGCCTACAATGAGCAGTTCTTC. Translating gives CASSQPNLEAYNEQFF.

The chain uses TRBV10-3 and TRBJ2-1; D is unresolved. V shed 0 bases and J shed 8 bases, with 8 bases lying between them. In germline, CDR1 is ENHRY, CDR2 SYGVKD. The CDR3 has 13 residues. This CDR3 is CAISESSNDEQFF. CDR3 DNA sequence: TGTGCCATCAGTGAGTCGAGTAACGATGAGCAGTTCTTC.

The V call is TRBV10-2, the J call TRBJ2-3, with TRBD2 identical over 13 bases. The trim removed 6 bases at V and 5 bases at J, leaving 5 bases unmatched. The germline V gene encodes CDR1 WSHSY and CDR2 SAAADI. The CDR3 is made up of 15 amino acids. The CDR3 sequence: CASSATSGRQDTQYF. CDR3 coding DNA: TGCGCCAGCAGCGCGACTAGCGGGAGGCAAGATACGCAGTATTTT.

The gene calls are TRBV27 and TRBJ1-2; D gene ambiguous. The germline V gene has CDR1 MNHEY and CDR2 SMNVEV (reference sequence). The CDR3 covers 14 residues. The V end lost 7 bases, the J end lost 2 bases, and 14 bases lay between the germline ends. CDR3 bases: TGTGCCAGCAAACGAACAGACATCAACTATGGCTACACCTTC. This encodes CASKRTDINYGYTF.

This chain joins TRBV19 and TRBJ2-2; 9 positions match TRBD1. Germline CDR1 reads LNHDA; CDR2 reads SQIVND (reference sequence). This CDR3 is 14 amino acids long. After removal of 6 bases from V and 5 bases from J, the junction contained 4 bases not matched to a gene. For the CDR3, the DNA is TGTGCCAGTAGGGACAGGGGTCGTACCGGGGAGCTGTTTTTT. Translation: CASRDRGRTGELFF.

The chain has TRBV27 and TRBJ2-1; 14 positions match TRBD2. This CDR3 comprises 15 residues. The germline CDR1 and CDR2 sequences are MNHEY and SMNVEV (reference sequence). Trimming cost V 6 bases and J 6 bases; bases outside gene matches: 4. The CDR3 DNA is TGTGCCAGCAGGACTAGCGGGAGGGCATCCAATGAGCAGTTCTTC. Protein product: CASRTSGRASNEQFF.

The chain uses TRBV2 and TRBJ1-3; D gene unclear. Germline lookup yields CDR1 SNHLY and CDR2 FYNNEI. V was pared by 10 bases and J by 1 base, with 11 bases between. CDR3 length: 13 residues. CDR3 residues: CATSGSSGNTIYF. CDR3 in DNA: TGTGCCACATCAGGTTCATCTGGAAACACCATATATTTT. Full variable domain (remainder filled in from reference TRBV2 and TRBJ1-3): EPEVTQTPSHQVTQMGQEVILRCVPISNHLYFYWYRQILGQKVEFLVSFYNNEISEKSEIFDDQFSVERPDGSNFTLKIRSTKLEDSAMYFCATSGSSGNTIYFGEGSWLTVV.

V usage is TRBV9 and J usage is TRBJ2-1; 8 bases are a match to TRBD1. Germline assignment: CDR1 SGDLS and CDR2 YYNGEE. The CDR3 has 17 amino acids. J gave up 9 bases and V 2 bases, and 16 bases lay outside the gene matches. This CDR3 reads CASSVLPQTGAGGEQFF. CDR3 DNA sequence: TGTGCCAGCAGCGTGCTGCCCCAGACAGGGGCAGGCGGTGAGCAGTTCTTC.

The rearrangement joins TRBV2 to TRBJ1-4; D might be TRBD1 (5 bases). Looked up from germline, CDR1 is SNHLY and CDR2 is FYNNEI. V lost 8 bases, J lost 5 bases, and 15 bases lay in between. CDR3 size: 14 residues. CDR3 DNA sequence: TGTGCCAGCGGAGACGACAGAGGGAATGAAAAACTGTTTTTT. It encodes CASGDDRGNEKLFF.

On this clone itself: This sample includes further DNA sequences coding for the same CDR3. The chain has TRBV7-2 and TRBJ2-7; D assignment may be TRBD1 or TRBD2 (5 bases each). Trimming removed 6 bases at V and 2 bases at J, with 11 bases between. CDR1 is SGHTA, CDR2 FQGNSA, per germline. There are 13 residues in the CDR3. CDR3 region: CASSLRGPYEQYF. In DNA form, the CDR3 reads TGTGCCAGCAGTCTACGGGGACCCTACGAGCAGTACTTC. The complete variable domain, with remaining parts taken from reference TRBV7-2 and TRBJ2-7, reads GAGVSQSPSNKVTEKGKDVELRCDPISGHTALYWYRQSLGQGLEFLIYFQGNSAPDKSGLPSDRFSAERTGGSVSTLTIQRTQQEDSAVYLCASSLRGPYEQYFGPGTRLTVT.

The chain links TRBV9 to TRBJ2-3; weak D call: TRBD2 (6 bases). The germline V gene has CDR1 SGDLS and CDR2 YYNGEE. The CDR3 is made up of 17 amino acids. V was cut by 1 base and J by 0 bases, with 15 bases left in between. In DNA, the CDR3 is TGTGCCAGCAGCGTACCCACTGCAGGGACTAGCACAGATACGCAGTATTTT. It is translated as CASSVPTAGTSTDTQYF.